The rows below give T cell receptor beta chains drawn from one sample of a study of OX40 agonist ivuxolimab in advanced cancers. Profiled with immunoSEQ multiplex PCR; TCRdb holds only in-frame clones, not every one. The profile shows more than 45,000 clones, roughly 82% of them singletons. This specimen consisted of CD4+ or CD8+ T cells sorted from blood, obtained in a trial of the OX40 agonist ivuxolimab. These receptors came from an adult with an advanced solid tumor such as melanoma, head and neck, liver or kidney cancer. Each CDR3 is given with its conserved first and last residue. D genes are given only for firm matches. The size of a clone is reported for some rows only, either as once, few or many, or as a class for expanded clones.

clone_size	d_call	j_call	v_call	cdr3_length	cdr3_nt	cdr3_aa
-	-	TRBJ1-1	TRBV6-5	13	TGTGCCAGCACCCACAGGGAGAACACTGAAGCTTTCTTT	CASTHRENTEAFF
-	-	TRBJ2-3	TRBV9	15	TGTGCCAGCAGCGTAGGCCTTGTGGGCACAGATACGCAGTATTTT	CASSVGLVGTDTQYF
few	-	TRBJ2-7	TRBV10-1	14	TGCGCCAGCAGTGAGAGTCTCTCCGACTACGAGCAGTACTTC	CASSESLSDYEQYF
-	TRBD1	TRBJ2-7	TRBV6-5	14	TGTGCCAGCAGTTACTCTTTACAGGGGGTCGAGCAGTACTTC	CASSYSLQGVEQYF
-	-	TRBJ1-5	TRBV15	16	TGTGCCACCAGCAGAGTTCTTTCGTCCCACAATCAGCCCCAGCATTTT	CATSRVLSSHNQPQHF
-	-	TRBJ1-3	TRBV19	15	TGTGCCAGTAGTATAGACAGGGTTGTTGGAAACACCATATATTTT	CASSIDRVVGNTIYF
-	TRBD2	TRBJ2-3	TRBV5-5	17	TGTGCCAGCAGCGCCGGAAGGACTAGCGGGGGGTGGGATACGCAGTATTTT	CASSAGRTSGGWDTQYF
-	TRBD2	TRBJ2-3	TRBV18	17	TGTGCCAGCTCACCGGCCAGACTAGCGGGAGTCTCAGATACGCAGTATTTT	CASSPARLAGVSDTQYF
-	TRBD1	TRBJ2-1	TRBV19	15	TGTGCCAGTACCCCGACAGGGTCCTCCTCCAATGAGCAGTTCTTC	CASTPTGSSSNEQFF
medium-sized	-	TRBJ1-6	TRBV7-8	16	TGTGCCAGCAGCCCTACGGGGGGCAGGGGTAATTCACCCCTCCACTTT	CASSPTGGRGNSPLHF
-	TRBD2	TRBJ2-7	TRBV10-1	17	TGCGCCAGCAGATTCAGCTGGACTAGCGGGGGGGCCTACGAGCAGTACTTC	CASRFSWTSGGAYEQYF
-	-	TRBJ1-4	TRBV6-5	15	TGTGCCAGCAGTTACTCTGGGGGGTGGGGTGAAAAACTGTTTTTT	CASSYSGGWGEKLFF
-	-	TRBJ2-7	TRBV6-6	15	TGTGCCAGCACCATGGGGTCCGGGTCCTCCTACGAGCAGTACTTC	CASTMGSGSSYEQYF
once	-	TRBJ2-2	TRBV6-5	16	TGTGCCAGCAGTTACGGCAGGGTCGGTAGCACCGGGGAGCTGTTTTTT	CASSYGRVGSTGELFF
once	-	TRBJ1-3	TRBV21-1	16	TGTGCCAGCAGCAAAGCCCCCAGCCTCTTTAGGGACACCATATATTTT	CASSKAPSLFRDTIYF
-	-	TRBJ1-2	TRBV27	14	TGTGCCAGCAGTCGAGGAGACTCTGGCTATGGCTACACCTTC	CASSRGDSGYGYTF
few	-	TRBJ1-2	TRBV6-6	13	TGTGCCAGCAGTTACTTCGGGGAGGTTGGCTACACCTTC	CASSYFGEVGYTF
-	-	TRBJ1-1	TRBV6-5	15	TGTGCCAGCAGTTACTCGATCTCCGTGAACACTGAAGCTTTCTTT	CASSYSISVNTEAFF
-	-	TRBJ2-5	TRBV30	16	TGTGCCTGGAGCCTGGTTATTTCGGGCTTCCAAGAGACCCAGTACTTC	CAWSLVISGFQETQYF
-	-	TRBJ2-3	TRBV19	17	TGTGCCAGTAGTATAGACCTCCGAGGTTATAACACAGATACGCAGTATTTT	CASSIDLRGYNTDTQYF
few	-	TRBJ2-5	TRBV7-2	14	TGTGCCAGCAGCTTACGGGGAACCCGAGAGACCCAGTACTTC	CASSLRGTRETQYF
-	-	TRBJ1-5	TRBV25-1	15	TGTGCCAGCCCTGACAACAGATGGAGCAATCAGCCCCAGCATTTT	CASPDNRWSNQPQHF
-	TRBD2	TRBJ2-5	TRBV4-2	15	TGTGCCAGCAGCCACCGACTAGCGGCCCAAGAGACCCAGTACTTC	CASSHRLAAQETQYF
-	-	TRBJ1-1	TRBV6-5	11	TGTGCCAGCACCAGGGGTACTGAAGCTTTCTTT	CASTRGTEAFF
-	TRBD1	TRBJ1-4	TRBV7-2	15	TGTGCCAGCAGCTTGGCGGACAGGCGTTTGTCAAAACTGTTTTTT	CASSLADRRLSKLFF
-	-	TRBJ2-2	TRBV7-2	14	TGTGCCAGCAGCTTAAGAACATACACCGGGGAGCTGTTTTTT	CASSLRTYTGELFF
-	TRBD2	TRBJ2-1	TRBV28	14	TGTGCCAGCAGTACCCTAGCGGGACTGAATGAGCAGTTCTTC	CASSTLAGLNEQFF
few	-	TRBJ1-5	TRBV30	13	TGTGCCTGGAGTTCGGGGTCCAATCAGCCCCAGCATTTT	CAWSSGSNQPQHF
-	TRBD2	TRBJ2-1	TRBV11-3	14	TGTGCCAGCAGCTTAGGCGGGACTAGTAATGAGCAGTTCTTC	CASSLGGTSNEQFF
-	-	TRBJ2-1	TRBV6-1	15	TGTGCCAGCACCATAACAGAGAGCTCCTACAATGAGCAGTTCTTC	CASTITESSYNEQFF
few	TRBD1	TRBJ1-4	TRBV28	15	TGTGCCAGCCTCCAAGGGGGAAGGGGGCATGAAAAACTGTTTTTT	CASLQGGRGHEKLFF
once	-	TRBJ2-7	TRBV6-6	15	TGTGCCAGCAGTTACTCGCCGAACAGTGGATACGAGCAGTACTTC	CASSYSPNSGYEQYF
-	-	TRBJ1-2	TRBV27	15	TGTGCCAGCAGTTTATACAGCGGGGGCATAAGAGGCTACACCTTC	CASSLYSGGIRGYTF
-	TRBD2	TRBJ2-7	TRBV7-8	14	TGTGCCAGCAGCTTAAAGGGAGGGGCCTACGAGCAGTACTTC	CASSLKGGAYEQYF
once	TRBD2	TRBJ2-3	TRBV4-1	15	TGCGCCAGCAGCCTGAGGGCCCGTAGCGGGGATACGCAGTATTTT	CASSLRARSGDTQYF
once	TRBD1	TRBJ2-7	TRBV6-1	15	TGTGCCAGCAGACTTACAGGGGGCATTCCCTACGAGCAGTACTTC	CASRLTGGIPYEQYF
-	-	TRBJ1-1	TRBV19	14	TGTGCCAGTAGTATGTGGGAAGGGGGCACTGAAGCTTTCTTT	CASSMWEGGTEAFF
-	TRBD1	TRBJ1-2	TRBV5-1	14	TGCGCCAGCAGCCCACAGGGGGCTCGGTATGGCTACACCTTC	CASSPQGARYGYTF
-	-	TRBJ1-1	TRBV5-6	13	TGTGCCAGCAGCTCGGTGGGGGGGACTGAAGCTTTCTTT	CASSSVGGTEAFF
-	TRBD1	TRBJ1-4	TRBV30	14	TGTGCCTGGAGTGAAGGGGGCCCGGTGGTAAAACTGTTTTTT	CAWSEGGPVVKLFF
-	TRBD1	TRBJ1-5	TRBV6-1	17	TGTGCCAGCAGTGGAGGGACAGGTTTCTTTAGCAATCAGCCCCAGCATTTT	CASSGGTGFFSNQPQHF
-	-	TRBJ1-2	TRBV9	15	TGTGCCAGCAGCTATTCTACAGACCCAGGCAATGGCTACACCTTC	CASSYSTDPGNGYTF
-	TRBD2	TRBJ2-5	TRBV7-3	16	TGTGCCAGCAGCTCCCAGGGACTAGCGGGAGAGGAGACCCAGTACTTC	CASSSQGLAGEETQYF
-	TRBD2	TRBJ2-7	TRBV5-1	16	TGCGCCAGCAGCTTCCCGACTAGCGGGAGTCCGTACGAGCAGTACTTC	CASSFPTSGSPYEQYF
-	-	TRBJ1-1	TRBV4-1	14	TGCGCCAGCAGCCAAGAAATAGGGCCCCGGGAAGCTTTCTTT	CASSQEIGPREAFF